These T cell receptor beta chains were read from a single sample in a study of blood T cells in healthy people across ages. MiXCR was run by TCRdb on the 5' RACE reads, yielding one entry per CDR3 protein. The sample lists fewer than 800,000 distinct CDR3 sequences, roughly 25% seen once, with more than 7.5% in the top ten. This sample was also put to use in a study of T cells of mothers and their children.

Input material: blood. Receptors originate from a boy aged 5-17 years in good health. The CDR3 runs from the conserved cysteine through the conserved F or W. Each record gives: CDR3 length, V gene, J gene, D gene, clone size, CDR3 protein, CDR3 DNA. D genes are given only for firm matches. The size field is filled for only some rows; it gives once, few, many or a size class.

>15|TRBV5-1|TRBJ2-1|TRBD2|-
CASSGRLAGLNEQFF
TGCGCCAGCAGCGGCCGACTAGCGGGTCTCAATGAGCAGTTCTTC
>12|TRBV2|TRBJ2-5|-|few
CASSRVQETQYF
TGTGCCAGCAGTAGGGTTCAAGAGACCCAGTACTTC
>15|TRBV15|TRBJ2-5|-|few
CATSIPGGDEETQYF
TGTGCCACCAGCATTCCAGGAGGTGATGAAGAGACCCAGTACTTC
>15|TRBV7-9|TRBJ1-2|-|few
CASSNFESLSRGYTF
TGTGCCAGCAGCAATTTCGAGTCCCTCAGCAGGGGCTACACCTTC
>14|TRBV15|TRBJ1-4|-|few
CATSSPKAVEKLFF
TGTGCCACCAGCAGCCCCAAGGCGGTTGAAAAACTGTTTTTT
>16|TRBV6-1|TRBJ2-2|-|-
CASRQQGWEWTGELFF
TGTGCCAGCAGGCAACAGGGTTGGGAGTGGACCGGGGAGCTGTTTTTT
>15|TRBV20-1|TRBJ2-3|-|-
CSARDVGTSTDTQYF
TGCAGTGCTAGAGATGTAGGTACTAGCACAGATACGCAGTATTTT
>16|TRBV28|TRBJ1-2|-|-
CASRSALGGESGGYTF
TGTGCCAGCAGGTCAGCGTTGGGGGGCGAATCTGGTGGCTACACCTTC
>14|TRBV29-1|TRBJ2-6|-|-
CSVAELTGANVLTF
TGCAGCGTTGCCGAACTGACTGGGGCCAACGTCCTGACTTTC
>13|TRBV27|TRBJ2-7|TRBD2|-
CASFVRGDDEQYF
TGTGCCTCCTTTGTGCGGGGGGACGACGAGCAGTACTTC
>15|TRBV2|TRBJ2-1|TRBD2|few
CASSRRRAGGDEQFF
TGTGCCAGCAGTCGCCGGCGAGCGGGAGGGGATGAGCAGTTCTTC
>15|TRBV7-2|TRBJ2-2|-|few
CASSTRGGGPRELFF
TGTGCCAGCAGCACCCGAGGGGGGGGCCCCAGGGAGCTGTTTTTT
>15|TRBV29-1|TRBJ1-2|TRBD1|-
CSVDATGEGDYGYTF
TGCAGCGTCGACGCTACAGGGGAGGGGGACTATGGCTACACCTTC
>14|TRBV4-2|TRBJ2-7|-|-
CASSPRDVSYEQYF
TGTGCCAGCAGCCCCCGGGACGTCTCCTACGAGCAGTACTTC
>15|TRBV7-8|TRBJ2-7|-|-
CASNLGQAINYEQYF
TGTGCCAGCAACCTAGGCCAGGCAATTAACTACGAGCAGTACTTC
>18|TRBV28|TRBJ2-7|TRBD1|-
CASSPLTGAGTASYEQYF
TGTGCCAGCAGTCCTCTAACCGGAGCCGGGACAGCCTCCTACGAGCAGTACTTC
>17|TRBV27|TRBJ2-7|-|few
CASSLSGLGNSYYEQYF
TGTGCCAGCAGTTTATCGGGGTTGGGGAACAGCTACTACGAGCAGTACTTC
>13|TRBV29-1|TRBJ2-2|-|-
CSVASTNTGELFF
TGCAGCGTTGCCAGCACGAACACCGGGGAGCTGTTTTTT
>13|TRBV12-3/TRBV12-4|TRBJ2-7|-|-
CASRRSGLGEQYF
TGTGCCAGCAGGCGCTCAGGGCTTGGAGAGCAGTACTTC
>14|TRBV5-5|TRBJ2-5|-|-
CASTWTGRGETQYF
TGTGCCAGCACCTGGACAGGGAGGGGAGAGACCCAGTACTTC
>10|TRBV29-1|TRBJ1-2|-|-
CSVELHGYTF
TGCAGCGTTGAATTGCATGGCTACACCTTC
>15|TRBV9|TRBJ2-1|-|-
CASSVAGISYNEQFF
TGTGCCAGCAGCGTAGCGGGGATCTCCTACAATGAGCAGTTCTTC
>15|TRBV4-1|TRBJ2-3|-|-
CASSQEGERQDTQYF
TGCGCCAGCAGCCAAGAGGGCGAGAGGCAAGATACGCAGTATTTT
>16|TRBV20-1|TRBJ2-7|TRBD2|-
CSARELAGPSSYEQYF
TGCAGTGCTAGGGAACTAGCGGGACCTAGCTCCTACGAGCAGTACTTC
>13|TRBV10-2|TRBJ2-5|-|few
CASSGDSWETQYF
TGCGCCAGCAGTGGGGACTCCTGGGAGACCCAGTACTTC
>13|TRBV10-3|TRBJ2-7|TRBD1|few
CAISLGQGNEQYF
TGTGCCATCAGCTTGGGACAGGGGAACGAGCAGTACTTC
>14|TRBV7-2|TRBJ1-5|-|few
CASSFGGSAQPQHF
TGTGCCAGCAGCTTTGGGGGGTCTGCTCAGCCCCAGCATTTT
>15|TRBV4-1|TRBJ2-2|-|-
CASSQAPMRTGELFF
TGCGCCAGCAGCCAAGCTCCGATGCGGACCGGGGAGCTGTTTTTT
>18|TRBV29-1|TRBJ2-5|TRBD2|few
CSVERSEREESIQETQYF
TGCAGCGTTGAACGGTCAGAGCGGGAAGAATCTATTCAAGAGACCCAGTACTTC
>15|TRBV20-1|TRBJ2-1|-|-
CSARVSGAIKNEQFF
TGCAGTGCTAGAGTATCGGGCGCTATTAAGAATGAGCAGTTCTTC
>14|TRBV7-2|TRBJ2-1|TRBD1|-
CASSFSTGDNEQFF
TGTGCCAGCAGCTTTTCGACAGGGGACAATGAGCAGTTCTTC
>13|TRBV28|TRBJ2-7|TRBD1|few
CASSLDRGAEQYF
TGTGCCAGCAGTCTTGACAGGGGCGCCGAGCAGTACTTC
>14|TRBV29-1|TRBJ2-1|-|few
CSADPTGGYNEQFF
TGCAGCGCAGACCCGACAGGTGGATACAATGAGCAGTTCTTC
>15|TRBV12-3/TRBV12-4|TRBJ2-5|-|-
CASSLGGIIQETQYF
TGTGCCAGCAGTTTGGGTGGGATAATCCAAGAGACCCAGTACTTC
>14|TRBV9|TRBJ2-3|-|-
CASSEAGDLDTQYF
TGTGCCAGCAGCGAGGCAGGGGACCTCGATACGCAGTATTTT
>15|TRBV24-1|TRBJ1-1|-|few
CATSDSGSLNTEAFF
TGTGCCACCAGTGATTCGGGCAGTTTGAACACTGAAGCTTTCTTT
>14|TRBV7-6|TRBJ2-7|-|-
CASSLEANTYEQYF
TGTGCCAGCAGCTTAGAGGCCAACACCTACGAGCAGTACTTC
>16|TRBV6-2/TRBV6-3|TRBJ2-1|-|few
CASSYYPGPGRDEQFF
TGTGCCAGCAGTTACTATCCGGGACCGGGGCGGGATGAGCAGTTCTTC
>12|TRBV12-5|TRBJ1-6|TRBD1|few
CASGSGQFPLHF
TGTGCTAGTGGTTCGGGACAGTTCCCCCTCCACTTT
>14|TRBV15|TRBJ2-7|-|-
CATRSSGSLYEQYF
TGTGCCACCAGATCGTCTGGGAGCCTGTACGAGCAGTACTTC
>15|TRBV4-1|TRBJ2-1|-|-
CASRSERTTYNEQFF
TGCGCCAGCAGATCCGAGCGGACCACCTACAATGAGCAGTTCTTC
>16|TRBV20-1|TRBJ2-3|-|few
CSATRRDLEFGDTQYF
TGCAGTGCTACACGCCGGGACCTTGAATTTGGGGATACGCAGTATTTT
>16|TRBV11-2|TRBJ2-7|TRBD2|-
CASSSSAGVAAYEQYF
TGTGCCAGCAGCTCCTCGGCGGGGGTAGCGGCTTACGAGCAGTACTTC
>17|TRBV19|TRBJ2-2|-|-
CASSIASGPLNTGELFF
TGTGCCAGTAGTATAGCCAGTGGGCCGCTAAACACCGGGGAGCTGTTTTTT
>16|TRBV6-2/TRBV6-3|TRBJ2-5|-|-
CASSNPDRRPVETQYF
TGTGCCAGCAGTAACCCGGACCGAAGGCCAGTAGAGACCCAGTACTTC
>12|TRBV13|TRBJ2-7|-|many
CASSLGRGEQYF
TGTGCCAGCAGCTTAGGCCGAGGAGAGCAGTACTTC
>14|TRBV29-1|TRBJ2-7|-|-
CSALGSQFSYEQYF
TGCAGCGCCTTGGGCAGTCAATTCTCCTACGAGCAGTACTTC
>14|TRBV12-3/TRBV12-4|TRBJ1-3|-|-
CASSFLAGGNTIYF
TGTGCCAGCAGTTTTCTGGCAGGGGGAAACACCATATATTTT